The present T cell receptor beta chain was sequenced within a study of cytomegalovirus exposure and HLA in healthy donors. With regard to this clone: Its antigen remains unidentified.

The CDR3 has 15 amino acids. CDR1 is SGDLS and CDR2 is YYNGEE in the germline V gene. Trimming left V 3 bases short and J 0 bases short, with 11 bases between. TCRdb's table, derived via immunoSEQ multiplex PCR, lists solely in-frame clones and lacks some. The sample holds 90,000 to 120,000 clones, approximately 85% seen once. Overall study findings and caveats: Many donors carried some public TCRs, although rarity characterized most TCR sequences.

This sequence joins TRBV9 and TRBJ2-3, with a possible D match to TRBD2 (6 bases). The sample was PBMCs. This TCR derives from a woman in her late teens or twenties in good health and CMV-seronegative. CDR3 region: CASSAWGVSTDTQYF. The CDR3 DNA is TGTGCCAGCAGCGCTTGGGGGGTTAGCACAGATACGCAGTATTTT.